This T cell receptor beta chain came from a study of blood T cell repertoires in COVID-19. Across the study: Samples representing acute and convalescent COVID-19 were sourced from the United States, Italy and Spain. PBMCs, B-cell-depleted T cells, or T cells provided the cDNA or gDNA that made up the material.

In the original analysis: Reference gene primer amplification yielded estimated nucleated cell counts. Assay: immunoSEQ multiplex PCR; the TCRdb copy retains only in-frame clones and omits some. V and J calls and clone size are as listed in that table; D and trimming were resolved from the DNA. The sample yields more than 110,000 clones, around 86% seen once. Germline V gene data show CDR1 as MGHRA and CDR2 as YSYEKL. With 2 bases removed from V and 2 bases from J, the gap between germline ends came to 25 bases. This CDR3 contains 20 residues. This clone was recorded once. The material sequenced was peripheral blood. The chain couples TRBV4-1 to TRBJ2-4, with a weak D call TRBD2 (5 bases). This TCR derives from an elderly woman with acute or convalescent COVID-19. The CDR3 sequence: CASSQLITVGSSQTKNIQYF. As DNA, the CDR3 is TGCGCCAGCAGCCAACTGATAACGGTGGGGAGCTCCCAGACCAAAAACATTCAGTACTTC.